The following is a T cell receptor (beta chain) sequence with its context. This CDR3 is 17 amino acids long. The data were obtained in a study of T cell changes during pregnancy in multiple sclerosis. Sequencing used immunoSEQ multiplex PCR; TCRdb keeps in-frame clones, though not all of them. The table records tens of thousands of clones, roughly nine tenths of them present only once. The chain uses TRBV21-1 and TRBJ2-7; the table assigns TRBD2, which was not confirmed against the DNA. TRBV21-1 is marked as a pseudogene. Sequences were derived from peripheral blood, sampled after pregnancy. This TCR was sampled from a female donor with multiple sclerosis, enrolled in a pregnancy study. CDR3 residues: CASSKSRLAGYHYEQYF. In nucleotides, the CDR3 is TGTGCCAGCAGCAAATCCCGACTAGCGGGATACCACTACGAGCAGTACTTC.